A selection of T cell receptor beta chains follows, all from one sample in a study of T cell responses to AZD1222 COVID-19 vaccine. Clones were read by immunoSEQ multiplex PCR, and TCRdb kept only the in-frame ones, dropping some. The table shows about 180,000 clones, with around 90% occurring only once. Source: peripheral blood, taken 28 days after the second dose of the MenACWY control vaccine. Receptor source: an adult who received the MenACWY meningococcal vaccine as a control. Each CDR3 is given with its conserved first and last residue. The D gene is left open where the match is weak. Rows may omit the clone size; those that give it use once, few, many or a size class.

j_call v_call clone_size d_call cdr3_nt cdr3_aa
TRBJ2-3 TRBV11-2 . TRBD1 TGTGCTAGCTCGGGACAGTCTTTACCGGGGAGTACGCAGTATTTT CASSGQSLPGSTQYF
TRBJ1-2 TRBV11-2 . TRBD1 TGTGCCAGCAGCTTAACAGGGGGTTCGGATGGCTACACCTTC CASSLTGGSDGYTF
TRBJ1-2 TRBV5-4 . . TGTGCCAGCAGCCCGGAGGACAGACCCAACTATGGCTACACCTTC CASSPEDRPNYGYTF
TRBJ2-1 TRBV11-3 . TRBD2 TGTGCCAGCAGCCTTACTAGCGGGGACTACAATGAGCAGTTCTTC CASSLTSGDYNEQFF
TRBJ1-1 TRBV7-9 . . TGTGCCAGCAGCTTAATTGGGGTGGGGGCTGAAGCTTTCTTT CASSLIGVGAEAFF
TRBJ2-4 TRBV7-9 few . TGTGCCAGCAGCTTGGAGGGCAAAAACATTCAGTACTTC CASSLEGKNIQYF
TRBJ1-1 TRBV15 . . TGTGCCACCAGCCCCCCTCAGACGGCGAACACTGAAGCTTTCTTT CATSPPQTANTEAFF
TRBJ1-3 TRBV7-9 . TRBD1 TGTGCCAGCAGCATGGCTGGGACAGGCGGTGGCACCATATATTTT CASSMAGTGGGTIYF
TRBJ1-2 TRBV5-1 . TRBD1 TGCGCCAGCAGCCAACAGGGGGCGAACTATGGCTACACCTTC CASSQQGANYGYTF
TRBJ1-3 TRBV28 . . TGTGCCAGCAGTTTCTTGCCTGGAAACACCATATATTTT CASSFLPGNTIYF
TRBJ1-5 TRBV7-2 . . TGTGCCAGCAGCTTAGACGGCGGCCAGCCCCAGCATTTT CASSLDGGQPQHF
TRBJ1-2 TRBV4-3 . . TGCGCCAGCAGCCAAGGCGAGGGGTTGGACTATGGCTACACCTTC CASSQGEGLDYGYTF
TRBJ1-2 TRBV29-1 . TRBD1 TGCAGCGTTGAACCTGGGGACAGCGCCCCAAGGTACACCTTC CSVEPGDSAPRYTF
TRBJ1-1 TRBV5-3 . TRBD1 TGTGCCAGAAGCCCCGGACAGGGGAAGGACACTGAAGCTTTCTTT CARSPGQGKDTEAFF
TRBJ1-1 TRBV6-5 once . TGTGCCAGCACGAGGAACACTGAAGCTTTCTTT CASTRNTEAFF
TRBJ1-2 TRBV6-2/TRBV6-3 . . TGTGCCAGCAGTCGAGAGGTGGAAGGCTACACCTTC CASSREVEGYTF
TRBJ1-2 TRBV7-9 . . TGTGCCAGCAGCCATCCACAGCGTAACTATGGCTACACCTTC CASSHPQRNYGYTF
TRBJ2-7 TRBV7-2 . . TGTGCCAGCAGCTTAGAAAGCGGCCCAAGCCCCTACGAGCAGTACTTC CASSLESGPSPYEQYF
TRBJ2-2 TRBV29-1 . . TGCAGCGTTGGAGATCGGTACACCGGGGAGCTGTTTTTT CSVGDRYTGELFF
TRBJ1-3 TRBV19 . . TGTGCCAGTAGTATGGACCGATTGGGGGTTGACACCATATATTTT CASSMDRLGVDTIYF
TRBJ2-7 TRBV28 . TRBD2 TGTGCCAGCAGTTCCAACCCCCAACGACTAGCGTTTGTCTACGAGCAGTACTTC CASSSNPQRLAFVYEQYF
TRBJ2-1 TRBV19 . . TGTGCCAGTAGTATACACGGGACTTACAATGAGCAGTTCTTC CASSIHGTYNEQFF
TRBJ2-5 TRBV10-3 . . TGTGCCATCAGTCTGGCAGTCCAAGAGACCCAGTACTTC CAISLAVQETQYF
TRBJ2-5 TRBV10-3 . . TGTGCCATCAGTGAGTCCCTTGAGCGACCGCAAGAGACCCAGTACTTC CAISESLERPQETQYF
TRBJ2-3 TRBV11-3 . . TGTGCCAGCAGCGCGGCGCCCAGGACGGATACGCAGTATTTT CASSAAPRTDTQYF
TRBJ2-3 TRBV4-3 . . TGCGCCAGCAGCTATTATGGGGGAGGCACAGATACGCAGTATTTT CASSYYGGGTDTQYF
TRBJ2-5 TRBV5-4 . . TGTGCCAGCAGCTGGGACGGAAGTTGGGAGACCCAGTACTTC CASSWDGSWETQYF
TRBJ2-3 TRBV4-3 . TRBD2 TGCGCCAGCAGCCAAGAGTTCGCGGGAGGGCCGTTTAGGACAGATACGCAGTATTTT CASSQEFAGGPFRTDTQYF
TRBJ1-2 TRBV9 . TRBD1 TGTGCCAGCAGCGTAGGGACAGGGAGGGTGGCTAACTATGGCTACACCTTC CASSVGTGRVANYGYTF
TRBJ2-1 TRBV30 . . TGTGCCTGGTCGGACGGCTTGCAGGCTGAGCAGTTCTTC CAWSDGLQAEQFF
TRBJ2-1 TRBV10-3 once TRBD1 TGTGCCATCAGTACCCAGGGGGCGCCGAATGAGCAGTTCTTC CAISTQGAPNEQFF
TRBJ1-4 TRBV18 . TRBD1 TGTGCCAGCTCACCACCAGGACAGGGGAATGAAAAACTGTTTTTT CASSPPGQGNEKLFF
TRBJ2-5 TRBV5-8 . TRBD2 TGTGCCAGCAGCCCGCCGAGACTAGCGGGACTCCCAGAGACCCAGTACTTC CASSPPRLAGLPETQYF
TRBJ1-1 TRBV7-2 . TRBD1 TGTGCCAGCAGCTTTCCATTGGGACAGGGCGGGACGAACACTGAAGCTTTCTTT CASSFPLGQGGTNTEAFF
TRBJ2-2 TRBV4-3 . TRBD1 TGCGCCAGCAGCCCTCTGACGACAGGGGACACCGGGGAGCTGTTTTTT CASSPLTTGDTGELFF
TRBJ2-2 TRBV19 . . TGTGCCAGTAGATGGGGTCAACTCACCGGGGAGCTGTTTTTT CASRWGQLTGELFF
TRBJ1-2 TRBV2 . . TGTGCCATAAGACCCCAGGGAGGTGGCTACACCTTC CAIRPQGGGYTF
TRBJ2-1 TRBV6-2/TRBV6-3 . . TGTGCCAGCAGCGACGAGTCTAGCGACTACAATGAGCAGTTCTTC CASSDESSDYNEQFF
TRBJ1-2 TRBV4-2 . . TGTGCCAGCAGTGAAGGGACTTATGGCTACACCTTC CASSEGTYGYTF
TRBJ2-3 TRBV9 once . TGTGCCAGCAGCGTAGGTCCTAGCGCCACAGATACGCAGTATTTT CASSVGPSATDTQYF
TRBJ1-1 TRBV6-5 . . TGTGCCAGCAGTTACTCGGTTAGGCAACTAAACACTGAAGCTTTCTTT CASSYSVRQLNTEAFF
TRBJ2-3 TRBV23-1 . TRBD1 TGCGCCAGCAGTCAATACGGGACAGTAAACACAGATACGCAGTATTTT CASSQYGTVNTDTQYF
TRBJ2-7 TRBV5-6 . . TGTGCCAGCAGCTGGGCCCACCCCTTGCGGGGCTACGAGCAGTACTTC CASSWAHPLRGYEQYF
TRBJ2-3 TRBV9 . TRBD2 TGTGCCAGCAGCGTTGGGACTAGCGGGAGGGCCAGTACAGATACGCAGTATTTT CASSVGTSGRASTDTQYF
TRBJ1-1 TRBV11-2 . TRBD1 TGTGCCAGCAGTCCAGACAGGGCAATTCACACTGAAGCTTTCTTT CASSPDRAIHTEAFF
TRBJ2-5 TRBV6-5 . . TGTGCCAGCAGACTAGACGTTCAAGAGACCCAGTACTTC CASRLDVQETQYF
TRBJ1-3 TRBV25-1 . . TGTGCCAGCAGTGACCCAGGCAGAGGAAACACCATATATTTT CASSDPGRGNTIYF
TRBJ1-3 TRBV28 . . TGTGCCAGCAGTTCAGGGTACTCTGGAAACACCATATATTTT CASSSGYSGNTIYF
TRBJ1-2 TRBV27 . TRBD1 TGTGCCAGCAGAACAGGGGGGAACTATGGCTACACCTTC CASRTGGNYGYTF
TRBJ2-1 TRBV7-3 . TRBD2 TGTGCCAGCAGCTTAACGGGACTAGCGGGAGGAGATGAGCAGTTCTTC CASSLTGLAGGDEQFF
TRBJ2-5 TRBV6-6 . TRBD2 TGTGCCAGCAACCCAACCTGGACTAGCGGGAGAGAGACCCAGTACTTC CASNPTWTSGRETQYF
TRBJ1-1 TRBV5-6 . TRBD1 TGTGCCAGCAGCTCGTGGGACAGGGCTAACACTGAAGCTTTCTTT CASSSWDRANTEAFF
TRBJ1-4 TRBV28 . . TGTGCCAGCACTTCACTGGCTAATGAAAAACTGTTTTTT CASTSLANEKLFF